One sample yielded the 2 T cell receptor beta chains listed below, sequenced in a study of T cell changes during pregnancy in multiple sclerosis. Sequencing was performed with immunoSEQ multiplex PCR; in TCRdb, only in-frame clones are kept and a portion is missing. The repertoire has about 24,000 clones, around four fifths of them found once; the top ten carry around 14%. The sequencing used CD8+ T cells from peripheral blood mononuclear cells, collected in the first trimester of pregnancy. Receptors were obtained from a female donor in good health, enrolled as a control in a pregnancy study.

V and J are TRBV7-9 and TRBJ1-5, with D possibly matching TRBD1 (5 bases). V shed 2 bases and J shed 3 bases, with 11 bases lying between them. The CDR3 spans 15 residues. From germline, CDR1 is SEHNR and CDR2 FQNEAQ (reference sequence). CDR3 in DNA: TGTGCCAGCAGCTTAAACCTAGGGGACAATCAGCCCCAGCATTTT. Translated, it gives CASSLNLGDNQPQHF.

The chain recombines TRBV19 with TRBJ2-2; TRBD1 matches 9 bases. The ends lost 9 bases at V and 3 bases at J; junction bases unmatched: 5. CDR1 and CDR2 from the germline V gene are LNHDA and SQIVND (reference sequence). CDR3 length equals 14 residues. The CDR3 bases are TGTGCCAGCCAGGGACAGGGTCACACCGGGGAGCTGTTTTTT. Its protein product is CASQGQGHTGELFF.